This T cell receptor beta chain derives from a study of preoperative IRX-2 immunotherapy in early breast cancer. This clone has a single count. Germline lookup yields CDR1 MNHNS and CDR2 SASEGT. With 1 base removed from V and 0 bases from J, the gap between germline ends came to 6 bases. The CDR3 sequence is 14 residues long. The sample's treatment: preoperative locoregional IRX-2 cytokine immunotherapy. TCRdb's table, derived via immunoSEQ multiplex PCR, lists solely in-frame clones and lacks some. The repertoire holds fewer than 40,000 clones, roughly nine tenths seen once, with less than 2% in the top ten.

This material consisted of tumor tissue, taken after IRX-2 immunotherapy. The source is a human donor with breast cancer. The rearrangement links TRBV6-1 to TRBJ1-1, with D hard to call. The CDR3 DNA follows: TGTGCCAGCAGTGAAGTTCGTATGAACACTGAAGCTTTCTTT. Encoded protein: CASSEVRMNTEAFF.